This TCR beta chain was sequenced during a study of shared clonotypes between healthy human individuals (dated by TCRdb to 2018 to 2020). Turning to the overall study: A couple of women and a few men aged 18 to 49 years were included in the cohort. For each donor, three plates each were used for CD4 naive and CD4 memory, two plates were used for CD8 naive, and one plate was used for CD8 memory. Blood TCR repertoires of about five healthy adults were deeply sequenced to estimate repertoire size and the extent of clonotype sharing between individuals. To increase sequencing depth and limit assay-specific biases, TCR repertoire library preparation and sequencing were carried out by different laboratories using diverse techniques. Per donor, leukapheresis produced somewhere between about 0.94 and 9 billion PBMCs. Overall study results and their limits: Compared with non-shared clonotypes, the clonotypes found in all four sorted-subset donors had higher generation probabilities. Rarefaction of sorted-subset datasets indicated incomplete sequencing despite the large sequencing depth. Larger estimated clonotype richness was generally found for naive subsets than for memory subsets. Sampling was restricted to blood, and TCR repertoires in tissue are likely to differ from TCR repertoires in blood. Pairwise subsampling indicated that sequencing depth was expected to affect the degree of clonotype sharing among donors. About 4.5% of naive CD4, 3.5% of naive CD8, approximately 2% of memory CD4, and roughly 0.4% of memory CD8 clonotypes were shared across a few donors. The genetic and exposure-history diversity represented was limited by the small number of donors.

The CDR3 measures 14 amino acids from cysteine to phenylalanine. The DNA shown is the 42-base CDR3, in frame from base 1. Per the germline V gene, SGDLS is the CDR1 and YYNGEE is the CDR2. V was cut back by 0 bases and J by 7 bases, leaving a gap of 12 bases between them. The donors were healthy, HIV-negative adults with no recently reported acute infections or vaccinations. All donors were Caucasian adults living in Nashville, Tennessee, USA. CD4+ T cells were enriched by magnetic negative selection; naive cells were then positively selected on CD45RA, and the negative fraction formed the memory subset. Blood was obtained by leukapheresis, after which PBMCs were separated by Ficoll-Histopaque density gradient centrifugation and cryopreserved in liquid nitrogen vapor phase. Purity and quantity of every magnetically sorted T cell population were checked by analytical flow cytometry. Genomic DNA was isolated from each sorted fraction and quantified by UV absorbance on a Nanodrop 2000c.

TCR CDR3 regions were amplified from genomic DNA by multiplex PCR using the deep immunoSEQ assay. Extracted genomic DNA from each cell subset was spread evenly across all wells of several immunoSEQ 96-well plates, with each plate serving as a replicate. For sorted subsets, around 200 ng genomic DNA, equal to about 30,000 T cell genomes, was loaded into each replicate PCR. The purified libraries were quantified using a Qubit 3.0 fluorometer, sized with a Bioanalyzer 2100, and then quantified again using the KAPA Library Quantification kit. Every immunoSEQ 96-well plate was sequenced on a dedicated single-read 150-cycle Illumina NextSeq 550 flow cell. In the original analysis: Because only junctional sequences without quality scores were contained in the immunoSEQ output, filtering matching that applied to full-length reads could not be performed. Sequences were annotated with PyIR, a Python wrapper for IgBLAST v1.9, and V/J genes and CDR3 were assigned using IMGT germline references. Reads with weak V/J assignments (E-value above 1e-6), missing CDR3, stop codons, out-of-frame junctions, or ambiguous translated residues were removed. V3J clonotypes were defined as sequences sharing the same inferred V gene, J gene, and CDR3 amino acid sequence. To compute the percentage overlap between repertoires, the number of shared unique clonotypes was divided by the size of the smaller repertoire. RTK rarefaction, the Chao1 estimator, and Recon v2.1 estimates of unobserved clonotypes were used to assess repertoire richness. Generation probabilities were computed with OLGA for all TCRbeta clonotypes obtained by the gDNA method from four donors. TCRdb took this table from immuneACCESS and kept in-frame rearrangements with V and J called. Such tables lack part of the clones; where checked against another copy, unresolved V genes explain under half of the gap, and the rest is unexplained. Clone size and the V and J calls come from that table; the DNA yielded D and trimming. This sample gives some 1,100,000 clones in total; 70% to 80% of them show up just once. The biggest ten clones account for approximately 0.52% of the sample.

This clone was recorded only once. Its antigen specificity is not known. No much larger clonotype is one base removed from it; base qualities were not supplied. Sequenced input: memory CD4+ T cells from PBMCs. This specimen's cell subset or site label, interpreted: CD45RA-negative fraction. The chain uses TRBV9 and TRBJ2-3; no D gene can be assigned with confidence. The receptor was derived from a man in his late teens or twenties in good health. Some clones in this sample may be carry-over from other donors' samples. The nucleotides are TGTGCCAGCAGCGTAGAAGTCCCCCCCTATACGCAGTATTTT. It translates as CASSVEVPPYTQYF.